The 10 T cell receptor beta chains below were found in one sample sequenced in a study of cytomegalovirus exposure and HLA in healthy donors. A multiplex PCR was run with 60 Vbeta primers and 13 Jbeta primers. The repertoire was sequenced with immunoSEQ multiplex PCR; TCRdb's copy has only in-frame clones and lacks some. The data show around 93,000 clones, about four fifths seen once. The specimen sequenced was PBMCs. The receptors were sampled from a woman aged 40 to 50 in good health and CMV-seronegative.

This rearrangement joins TRBV7-9 to TRBJ2-3; 8 nucleotides agree with TRBD2. V trimming: 3 bases; J trimming: 2 bases; junction bases outside the gene matches: 4. This CDR3 has 15 residues. Germline loops: CDR1 SEHNR, CDR2 FQNEAQ (reference sequence). The CDR3 spells CASSFGGAYTDTQYF. The CDR3 DNA sequence: TGTGCCAGCAGCTTCGGGGGGGCTTACACAGATACGCAGTATTTT.

A remark on this clone: The same CDR3 arises from other DNA sequences in this sample as well. The chain joins TRBV30 to TRBJ1-5; TRBD1 matches 7 bases. The junction had 2 bases not matched to a gene; V was cut back by 2 bases and J by 4 bases. Germline V gene data show CDR1 as GTSNPN and CDR2 as SVGIG (reference sequence). This CDR3 is 13 amino acids long. The CDR3 DNA is TGTGCCTGGAGTAGGGACAGTAATCAGCCCCAGCATTTT. Its protein is CAWSRDSNQPQHF.

The rearrangement uses TRBV7-7 and TRBJ2-5; TRBD2 aligns across 10 bases. Germline lookup yields CDR1 SSHAT and CDR2 FNYEAQ (reference sequence). This CDR3 contains 15 residues. Trimming removed 5 bases from V and 4 bases from J; junction bases left unmatched: 7. Written as DNA, the CDR3 is TGTGCCAGCAGCAGATTTATAGCGGGAGGAGAGACCCAGTACTTC. Protein sequence: CASSRFIAGGETQYF. The full variable domain, in which reference TRBV7-7 and TRBJ2-5 provide the parts outside the CDR3, is GAGVSQSPRYKVTKRGQDVTLRCDPISSHATLYWYQQALGQGPEFLTYFNYEAQPDKSGLPSDRFSAERPEGSISTLTIQRTEQRDSAMYRCASSRFIAGGETQYFGPGTRLLVL.

The V and J genes are TRBV6-1 and TRBJ2-7, with 8 bases lining up with TRBD1. The CDR3 runs to 14 residues. Germline CDR1 MNHNS, CDR2 SASEGT. Trimming cost V 5 bases and J 9 bases; bases outside gene matches: 12. In nucleotides, the CDR3 is TGTGCCAGCAGTACGGACAGGGTTTTTTGTGGGCAGTACTTC. It is translated as CASSTDRVFCGQYF.

The CDR3 nucleotides are TGTGCCAGCAGCGTAGTACAGGGGAGCCGGGGCACAGATACGCAGTATTTT. Protein sequence: CASSVVQGSRGTDTQYF. The genes are TRBV9 and TRBJ2-3; 7 bases map to TRBD1. J lost 1 base, V lost 0 bases, and 8 bases had no gene match. Germline V CDR1 and CDR2: SGDLS, YYNGEE. The length of the CDR3 is 17 residues.

The gene calls are TRBV6-5 and TRBJ1-5; tentatively, D is TRBD1 (6 bases). Trimming stripped 6 bases from V and 4 bases from J, with 10 bases between. CDR1 is MNHEY, CDR2 SVGAGI, per germline. The CDR3 covers 13 residues. DNA for the CDR3: TGTGCCAGCAGGGACAGCAAGAATCAGCCCCAGCATTTT. This translates into CASRDSKNQPQHF.

The J gene is TRBJ2-2, the V gene TRBV6-1; 7 bases fit TRBD2. CDR3 length: 16 residues. The V gene's germline CDR1 is MNHNS and CDR2 SASEGT. V was clipped by 4 bases and J by 0 bases; unmatched bases: 5. The CDR3: CASSVSTSPNTGELFF. The CDR3 nucleotides are TGTGCCAGCAGTGTATCGACTAGCCCGAACACCGGGGAGCTGTTTTTT.

The chain carries TRBV11-2 and TRBJ1-1, with 7 bases identical to TRBD1. CDR1 is SGHAT, CDR2 FQNNGV, per germline. V lost 2 bases to trimming and J lost 5 bases; unmatched junction nucleotides: 2. The length of the CDR3 is 13 residues. The CDR3 loop reads CASSLRGLTEAFF. The CDR3, as DNA: TGTGCCAGCAGCTTAAGGGGGCTAACTGAAGCTTTCTTT.

The chain links TRBV7-6 to TRBJ2-2, with D uncertain. Trimming left V 7 bases short and J 6 bases short, with 15 bases between. Germline CDR1 is SGHVS and CDR2 is FNYEAQ. The CDR3 runs 14 residues. CDR3 residues: CASTPRFVSGELFF. The DNA for the CDR3 is TGTGCCAGCACCCCCCGGTTCGTCTCCGGGGAGCTGTTTTTT.

This chain connects TRBV15 to TRBJ2-7; 8 positions match TRBD2. Trimming removed 6 bases from V and 4 bases from J; junction bases left unmatched: 5. CDR1 is LNHNV, CDR2 YYDKDF, per germline (reference sequence). This CDR3 has 13 amino acids. The CDR3 protein is CATSPSGRYEQYF. The CDR3, as DNA: TGTGCCACCAGTCCTAGCGGGCGGTACGAGCAGTACTTC.